Listed below are T cell receptor beta chains from one sample, sequenced in a study of identical twins. TCRdb fed the 5' RACE reads into MiXCR, producing one record per CDR3 protein. In the table there are approximately 300,000 distinct CDR3 sequences, just under 9.5% of which are singletons. The data were also submitted as part of a second study, on yellow fever vaccine responses in identical twins.

Sequences were obtained from CD8+ T cells sorted from blood. These receptors all stem from a woman aged 18-29 years in good health. CDR3s include the opening cysteine and the closing phenylalanine or tryptophan. D genes are given only for firm matches. Rows may omit the clone size; those that give it use once, few, many or a size class.

TRBJ2-1,TRBV30,few,TRBD1,TGTGCCTGGAGTTCCGGGACAGGCGGTCTTGAGCAGTTCTTC,CAWSSGTGGLEQFF
TRBJ2-1,TRBV11-2,few,TRBD2,TGTGCCAGCAGCTTAAATGGGGTAAGACTCGGGACTACCTCCTACAATGAGCAGTTCTTC,CASSLNGVRLGTTSYNEQFF
TRBJ1-6,TRBV7-9,.,.,TGTGCCAGCAGCTTGGCCAACAGCCTTGGGGCCCTCCACTTT,CASSLANSLGALHF
TRBJ2-4,TRBV20-1,.,.,TGCAGTGCTAGAGGACGGGGGGCCAAAAACATTCAGTACTTC,CSARGRGAKNIQYF
TRBJ2-7,TRBV6-2/TRBV6-3,.,.,TGTGCCAGCAGCCTCCAGGGGAGCGGATCCCACGAGCAGTACTTC,CASSLQGSGSHEQYF
TRBJ1-1,TRBV7-7,.,.,TGTGCTAGCAGCCCCTTGACGCGGTGGGCTTTCTTT,CASSPLTRWAFF
TRBJ2-3,TRBV11-2,few,TRBD1,TGTGCCAGCAGCTTAGCTGGGACAGGTATGAGCACAGATACGCAGTATTTT,CASSLAGTGMSTDTQYF
TRBJ2-1,TRBV29-1,many,.,TGCAGCGTTGAAGGGGTCAGGGGCTCCTACAATGAGCAGTTCTTC,CSVEGVRGSYNEQFF
TRBJ2-1,TRBV21-1,.,.,TGTGCCAGCAGCAAAGATCCGGGTAGATACAATGAGCAGTTCTTC,CASSKDPGRYNEQFF
TRBJ2-3,TRBV3-1,.,.,TGTGCCAGCAGCCAAGGTCGGACAGCCACCACAGATACGCAGTATTTT,CASSQGRTATTDTQYF
TRBJ2-7,TRBV6-2/TRBV6-3,.,TRBD1,TGTGCCACGGACAGGGGTTTTGGATCCCACGAGCAGTACTTC,CATDRGFGSHEQYF
TRBJ2-5,TRBV2,.,.,TGTGCCAGCACTCGGGGCTGGCAGGGGACCCAAGAGACCCAGTACTTC,CASTRGWQGTQETQYF
TRBJ2-3,TRBV15,many,TRBD1,TGTGCCACCAGCAGAGATCCCAGGGGGCGATTGGATACGCAGTATTTT,CATSRDPRGRLDTQYF
TRBJ1-5,TRBV12-3/TRBV12-4,many,.,TGTGCCAGCATTAAGACAGGTGGGGGACAGCCCCAGCATTTT,CASIKTGGGQPQHF
TRBJ1-2,TRBV19,many,TRBD1,TGTGCCAGTAGTCCCCGGACAGGAAACTATGGCTACACCTTC,CASSPRTGNYGYTF
TRBJ2-3,TRBV4-3,few,.,TGCGCCAGCAGCCACAAAAGGGCTAGTTTGGAAGATACGCAGTATTTT,CASSHKRASLEDTQYF
TRBJ2-7,TRBV4-1,.,TRBD2,TGCGCCAGCAGCCAAGGACTAGCGCCCGCCTACGAGCAGTACTTC,CASSQGLAPAYEQYF
TRBJ1-6,TRBV12-3/TRBV12-4,many,TRBD1,TGTGCCAGCAGTTTAATTGCAGGGGGAGCGCCCCTCCACTTT,CASSLIAGGAPLHF
TRBJ2-3,TRBV7-9,.,.,TGTGCCAGCAGCTTACGGGGGGCCGAGGCAGATACGCAGTATTTT,CASSLRGAEADTQYF
TRBJ2-1,TRBV27,.,.,TGTGCCAGCAGTTTGCTACCCCCTGAGCAGTTCTTC,CASSLLPPEQFF
TRBJ2-7,TRBV28,few,.,TGTGCCACCTCCCCGTCGCTCGGGGGACACCCGACCTACGAGCAGTACTTC,CATSPSLGGHPTYEQYF
TRBJ2-1,TRBV20-1,many,.,TGCAGTGCTAGAGATGTGAGGGAGTTGGCTGAGCAGTTCTTC,CSARDVRELAEQFF
TRBJ2-7,TRBV10-2,many,TRBD1,TGCGCCACAGGTTTTGATTCGGACAGGCTCTACGAGCAGTACTTC,CATGFDSDRLYEQYF
TRBJ2-5,TRBV6-5,.,TRBD1,TGTGCCAGCAGTTACTCGACAGGGGCAGAGACCCAGTACTTC,CASSYSTGAETQYF
TRBJ2-3,TRBV20-1,.,TRBD2,TGCTGTGCTAGAGATCGGTTAGCGGGAGGGACAGATACGCAGTATTTT,CCARDRLAGGTDTQYF
TRBJ1-1,TRBV15,few,.,TGTGCCACCAGCTCTCCAACCGCACCCTCTGAAGCTTTCTTT,CATSSPTAPSEAFF
TRBJ2-1,TRBV20-1,.,.,TGCAGTGCTAGTCGGAGACGGAGCGATGAGCAGTTCTTC,CSASRRRSDEQFF
TRBJ2-2,TRBV7-6,.,TRBD1,TGTGCCAGCAGCCTAGGGACAGGGATTATGAGCGGGGAGCTGTTTTTT,CASSLGTGIMSGELFF
TRBJ2-7,TRBV11-1,.,TRBD2,TGTGCCAGCAGCGGGACTAGCGGGAGGACCACCGCAACAACCGTCTCCTACGAGCAGTACTTC,CASSGTSGRTTATTVSYEQYF
TRBJ2-3,TRBV10-3,few,.,TGTGCCATCAGTGAGACAGGGCTTGGAGATACGCAGTATTTT,CAISETGLGDTQYF
TRBJ2-7,TRBV2,many,TRBD2,TGTGCCAGCAAGAAGCGGGGGGGCGGGGAGCAGTACTTC,CASKKRGGGEQYF
TRBJ2-3,TRBV4-1,.,.,TGCGCCAGCGGGACGGGCACAGATACGCAGTATTTT,CASGTGTDTQYF
TRBJ2-7,TRBV28,few,TRBD1,TGTGCCAGCAGGCTACAGGGGAACCACGAGCAGTACTTC,CASRLQGNHEQYF
TRBJ1-1,TRBV13,.,TRBD1,TGTGCCAGCAGCTTCAGGGGGGGTGAAGCTTTCTTT,CASSFRGGEAFF
TRBJ2-7,TRBV7-2,.,.,TGTGCCAGCAGCTTTAATCCAGATCCTTTCTTTGGGCAGTACTTC,CASSFNPDPFFGQYF
TRBJ2-5,TRBV5-1,.,.,TGCGCCAGCAGCTTGGTCCTAGGGGGTTTCAGAGAGACCCAGTACTTC,CASSLVLGGFRETQYF
TRBJ2-5,TRBV2,few,TRBD1,TGTGCCAGCATGACGGGGACAGGGTCGCAAGAGACCCAGTACTTC,CASMTGTGSQETQYF
TRBJ2-3,TRBV5-6,few,TRBD1,TGTGCCAGCAGCTTGGGACAGGGCGACGATACGCAGTATTTT,CASSLGQGDDTQYF
TRBJ2-1,TRBV19,few,TRBD1,TGTGCCAGTTTGCAGGGGGTTGAGCAGTTCTTC,CASLQGVEQFF
TRBJ1-1,TRBV9,few,TRBD1,TGTGCCAGCAGCGCGAACCCAGTGGACAGGGGGCGGTACACTGAAGCTTTCTTT,CASSANPVDRGRYTEAFF
TRBJ1-4,TRBV27,few,TRBD1,TGTGCCAGCTGGGACAGAAGTGAAAAACTGTTTTTT,CASWDRSEKLFF
TRBJ2-7,TRBV7-8,.,TRBD2,TGTGCCAGCAGCTTCCGGGAGGGGACCTCCTACGAGCAGTACTTC,CASSFREGTSYEQYF
TRBJ2-7,TRBV29-1,many,TRBD1,TGCAGCATCCGGGACAGTAACTACGAGCAGTACTTC,CSIRDSNYEQYF
TRBJ2-7,TRBV20-1,.,TRBD1,TGCAGTGCTAGACGACTGGGACAGTCAGAGCAGTACTTC,CSARRLGQSEQYF
TRBJ2-1,TRBV4-3,many,.,TGCGCCAGCAGCCAAGATAAAGCAGGGTCTTACAATGAGCAGTTCTTC,CASSQDKAGSYNEQFF
TRBJ2-3,TRBV27,.,TRBD2,TGTGCCAGCAGTCCCCGACTAGCGCGCTACTCGGATACGCAGTATTTT,CASSPRLARYSDTQYF
TRBJ2-7,TRBV29-1,many,.,TGCAGCGTGGGCAGGGAATACGAGCAGTACTTC,CSVGREYEQYF
TRBJ2-5,TRBV6-2/TRBV6-3,many,TRBD1,TGTGCCAGCAGTTACTTAGCCGGGACAGGTGGAGAGACCCAGTACTTC,CASSYLAGTGGETQYF
TRBJ2-5,TRBV9,many,.,TGTGCCAGCAGCGTAGTCCCCGGGTCGAGTGAGACCCAGTACTTC,CASSVVPGSSETQYF
TRBJ2-7,TRBV7-9,few,TRBD2,TGTGCCAGCAGCCCGCCCGGGACTAGAATTGGTATGTACGAGCAGTACTTC,CASSPPGTRIGMYEQYF